The next 29 T cell receptor beta chains were all read from a single sample in a study of T cells after yellow fever vaccination. MiXCR was run by TCRdb on the 5' RACE reads, yielding one entry per CDR3 protein. The sample records around 250,000 distinct CDR3 sequences, around 4.9% being singletons. Here the sequenced sample was CD4+ T cells sorted from PBMCs, taken on the day of the yellow fever booster vaccination. All receptors derive from a man younger than 35 who received the YFV17D yellow fever vaccine.

V usage is TRBV6-2 or TRBV6-3 and J usage is TRBJ1-6; D is undetermined. The CDR3 length is 16 residues. The germline CDR1 and CDR2 sequences are MNHEY and SVGEGT. V lost 6 bases and J lost 0, with 12 bases in between. CDR3 amino acids: CASSRRRTSYNSPLHF. CDR3 DNA: TGTGCCAGCAGCCGACGGCGGACCTCCTATAATTCACCCCTCCACTTT.

This clonotype was counted many times. The chain links TRBV2 to TRBJ2-3; D is possibly TRBD1 (5 bases). Germline V CDR1 and CDR2: SNHLY, FYNNEI. This CDR3 is 15 amino acids long. V gave up 8 bases and J gave up 4 bases, with 19 bases separating them. CDR3 sequence (DNA): TGTGCCAGCGACGGACACAAAAACCGACCAGATACGCAGTATTTT. As protein: CASDGHKNRPDTQYF.

J is TRBJ1-2 and V is TRBV23-1; D gene uncertain. TRBV23-1 is assigned to the ORF class and has an uncertain function. The CDR3 contains 17 residues. V was clipped by 4 bases and J by 6 bases, with 24 bases between them. The DNA for the CDR3 is TGCGCCAGCAGTCCGGTGAATGCCGGCTTTCCGCGCGATGGCTACACCTTC. It yields the protein CASSPVNAGFPRDGYTF.

This clonotype was observed many times. The chain employs TRBV4-1 and TRBJ2-7; D call uncertain. Trimming stripped 2 bases from V and 1 base from J, with 12 bases between. The CDR3 covers 15 residues. CDR1 MGHRA and CDR2 YSYEKL come from the germline V gene. CDR3 nucleotide sequence: TGCGCCAGCAGCCAAACCCCCGGACGGTCCTACGAGCAGTACTTC. This gives the protein CASSQTPGRSYEQYF.

This clonotype occurred many times. The V and J genes are TRBV7-2 and TRBJ2-3; D uncertain. CDR3 size: 13 residues. Trimming cost V 4 bases and J 5 bases, with 10 bases left between them. Germline V CDR1 and CDR2: SGHTA, FQGNSA. The CDR3 DNA is TGTGCCAGCAGCTCCGTAGCAGAAGATACGCAGTATTTT. Amino acids: CASSSVAEDTQYF.

Details on this clonotype: The junction does not match germline at one end; this may be a read error. The chain links TRBV7-2 to TRBJ2-3; D call uncertain. The CDR3 extends over 12 amino acids. CDR1 and CDR2 from the germline V gene are SGHTA and FQGNSA. CDR3 coding DNA: TGTGCCAGCAGCCCCTTCAAGCATACGCAGTTTTTT. It translates to CASSPFKHTQFF.

V is TRBV30 and J is TRBJ1-5; maybe TRBD1 (5 bases). Germline loops: CDR1 GTSNPN, CDR2 SVGIG (reference sequence). This CDR3 is 13 amino acids long. The germline V and J ends were trimmed by 0 bases and 6 bases, with 9 bases remaining between them. The DNA for the CDR3 is TGTGCCTGGAGTGTAAGGGGTGGTCAGCCCCAGCATTTT. It yields the protein CAWSVRGGQPQHF.

This clonotype was observed a few times. The V and J genes are TRBV20-1 and TRBJ2-5, with D tentatively TRBD2 (5 bases). Trimming removed 4 bases at V and 4 bases at J, with 13 bases between. Germline V gene lookup returns CDR1 DFQATT and CDR2 SNEGSKA (reference sequence). CDR3 length equals 13 residues. CDR3 sequence reads: CSATPTSLETQYF. The CDR3 DNA sequence: TGCAGTGCTACCCCAACTAGTTTAGAGACCCAGTACTTC.

This clonotype was picked up many times. The chain carries TRBV10-3 and TRBJ1-1; tentative D call: TRBD1 (5 bases). V was pared by 0 bases and J by 1 base, with 6 bases between. CDR3 length equals 14 residues. In germline, CDR1 is ENHRY, CDR2 SYGVKD. CDR3 nucleotide sequence: TGTGCCATCAGTGAGTCGAGGGGGAACACTGAAGCTTTCTTT. Protein product: CAISESRGNTEAFF.

This clonotype was seen repeatedly, ten times or more. The rearrangement joins TRBV4-3 to TRBJ1-5, with a tentative D call TRBD1 (5 bases). Per the germline V gene, CDR1 is LGHNA and CDR2 is YSLEER. V lost 3 bases and J lost 5, with 14 bases in between. This CDR3 comprises 15 residues. The CDR3 coding sequence is TGCGCCAGCAGCCAGAGGGCCAGGGTCGATCAGCCCCAGCATTTT. This encodes CASSQRARVDQPQHF.

This clonotype was found a few times. This chain connects TRBV7-3 to TRBJ1-6; perhaps TRBD1 as D (5 bases). There are 15 residues in the CDR3. The germline V gene encodes CDR1 SGHTA and CDR2 FQGTGA. Between the trimmed V and J ends, which lost 2 bases and 7 bases, there was a span of 12 bases. CDR3 amino acids: CASSLGAGQNSPLHF. The CDR3 DNA is TGTGCCAGCAGCTTAGGTGCGGGGCAGAATTCACCCCTCCACTTT.

This clonotype was seen a few times. The chain recombines TRBV2 with TRBJ2-3; D might be TRBD1 or TRBD2, each matching 7 bases. Trimming shortened V by 8 bases and J by 0 bases, and 18 bases separated the two germline ends. CDR3 length: 16 residues. Germline CDR1 is SNHLY and CDR2 is FYNNEI. CDR3 bases: TGTGCCAGCGGTCAGGGGGGGACGTTAAGCACAGATACGCAGTATTTT. Protein: CASGQGGTLSTDTQYF. Combining the CDR3 with reference TRBV2 and TRBJ2-3 gives the whole variable domain EPEVTQTPSHQVTQMGQEVILRCVPISNHLYFYWYRQILGQKVEFLVSFYNNEISEKSEIFDDQFSVERPDGSNFTLKIRSTKLEDSAMYFCASGQGGTLSTDTQYFGPGTRLTVL.

This clonotype showed up many times. This chain connects TRBV12-3 or TRBV12-4 to TRBJ2-3, with D unresolved. CDR3 length: 12 residues. Trimming took 7 bases from V and 2 from J, leaving 7 bases between them. CDR3 bases: TGTGCCAGCAAAGACAACACAGATACGCAGTATTTT. This codes for CASKDNTDTQYF.

This clonotype was recorded many times. The chain is built from TRBV7-6 and TRBJ2-3; the D call may be TRBD1 or TRBD2 (5 bases each). The germline V and J ends were trimmed by 1 base and 4 bases, with 12 bases remaining between them. Germline V gene sequence: CDR1 SGHVS, CDR2 FNYEAQ. The CDR3 has 15 amino acids. The chain's CDR3 is CASSLGLGVADTQYF. In nucleotides, the CDR3 is TGTGCCAGCAGCTTAGGTCTGGGGGTGGCAGATACGCAGTATTTT.

This clonotype was counted at least ten times. This rearrangement joins TRBV11-2 to TRBJ2-4; possible D gene TRBD2, 5 bases. CDR3 length: 16 amino acids. V lost 3 bases and J 0 bases, leaving 12 bases between the germline ends. Germline loops: CDR1 SGHAT, CDR2 FQNNGV. The CDR3 DNA sequence: TGTGCCAGCAGCTTCGGGCGGGCGCTAGCCAAAAACATTCAGTACTTC. Translating gives CASSFGRALAKNIQYF.

This chain uses TRBV6-2 or TRBV6-3 with TRBJ1-2; D call uncertain. Germline CDR1 and CDR2: MNHEY and SVGEGT. The CDR3 runs 13 residues. Trimming cost V 6 bases and J 3 bases, with 11 bases left between them. The CDR3 sequence: CASRKTDYYGYTF. CDR3 in DNA: TGTGCCAGCAGAAAAACAGATTACTATGGCTACACCTTC.

This clonotype came up once. Here the CDR3 DNA reads TGCAGCGTTGCGGACAGGGCTAGGGAAAAACTGTTTTTT. This gives the protein CSVADRAREKLFF. The chain uses TRBV29-1 and TRBJ1-4; the match to TRBD1 covers 8 bases. The CDR3 extends over 13 amino acids. V shed 4 bases and J 8 bases; nucleotides not matched to a gene: 6. The germline gives CDR1 SQVTM, CDR2 ANQGSEA.

This clonotype was recorded at least ten times. The chain combines TRBV20-1 with TRBJ2-1, with D possibly being TRBD2 (6 bases). The CDR3 consists of 14 residues. Per germline, CDR1 DFQATT and CDR2 SNEGSKA (reference sequence). V was trimmed by 5 bases and J by 6 bases, leaving 17 bases between them. The CDR3 reads CSAEGLRKSNEQFF. CDR3 sequence (DNA): TGCAGTGCTGAGGGACTGCGGAAGAGCAATGAGCAGTTCTTC.

The chain links TRBV7-2 to TRBJ1-2; D not resolved. The CDR3 consists of 15 residues. V shed 5 bases and J shed 8 bases, with 21 bases lying between them. The germline gives CDR1 SGHTA, CDR2 FQGNSA. CDR3 DNA sequence: TGTGCCAGCAGCATCCGAACGGGCTCTGAGAGGGGCTACACCTTC. Its translation is CASSIRTGSERGYTF.

This clonotype was seen at least ten times. This sequence joins TRBV15 and TRBJ2-3, with D possibly TRBD1 on 6 matching bases. The germline V gene encodes CDR1 LNHNV and CDR2 YYDKDF (reference sequence). The CDR3 runs to 15 residues. Trimming removed 0 bases from V and 3 bases from J, with 10 bases in between. For the CDR3, the DNA is TGTGCCACCAGCAGAGATGGACAGCCTACAGATACGCAGTATTTT. Residues: CATSRDGQPTDTQYF.

This clonotype was observed many times. The chain combines TRBV10-3 with TRBJ2-2; 7 bases fit TRBD1. The CDR3 extends over 13 amino acids. Germline assignment: CDR1 ENHRY and CDR2 SYGVKD. V shed 4 bases, J shed 6 bases, and the junction held 2 bases outside the gene matches. CDR3 residues: CAISADRAGELFF. For the CDR3, the DNA is TGTGCCATCAGTGCTGACAGGGCCGGGGAGCTGTTTTTT.

This clonotype was counted a few times. This rearrangement joins TRBV12-3 or TRBV12-4 to TRBJ1-2; D gene unclear. This CDR3 has 15 amino acids. V was pared by 3 bases and J by 2 bases, with 13 bases between. CDR3 in amino acids: CASSFGQPSNYGYTF. In DNA form, the CDR3 reads TGTGCCAGCAGTTTCGGCCAACCGTCCAACTATGGCTACACCTTC.

This CDR3 is CAISEGSHQPQHF. The CDR3 DNA is TGTGCCATCAGTGAAGGGTCGCATCAGCCCCAGCATTTT. This rearrangement joins TRBV10-3 to TRBJ1-5; D remains ambiguous. Germline-derived CDR1 and CDR2 are ENHRY and SYGVKD. The CDR3 covers 13 residues. V lost 3 bases to trimming and J lost 5 bases, with 8 bases between them.

There are a few counts of this clonotype. The V gene is TRBV20-1, the J gene TRBJ2-7; TRBD1 matches 7 bases. With V trimmed by 6 bases and J by 6 bases, 5 bases remained unmatched. There are 11 residues in the CDR3. Germline CDR1 reads DFQATT; CDR2 reads SNEGSKA (reference sequence). The CDR3 DNA reads TGCAGTGCACACGACAGGGTCGAGCAGTACTTC. This codes for CSAHDRVEQYF.

This clonotype showed up just a few times. The chain joins TRBV29-1 to TRBJ1-5; D perhaps matches TRBD1 (5 bases). Trimming took 6 bases from V and 5 from J, leaving 17 bases between them. The germline CDR1 and CDR2 sequences are SQVTM and ANQGSEA. The CDR3 covers 14 residues. CDR3 sequence: CSVRIGAKDQPQHF. CDR3 nucleotides: TGCAGCGTACGGATCGGGGCGAAGGATCAGCCCCAGCATTTT.

There are a few counts of this clonotype. The chain links TRBV4-1 to TRBJ1-1; D is uncertain. The V gene's germline CDR1 is MGHRA and CDR2 YSYEKL. Trimming shortened V by 3 bases and J by 4 bases, and 15 bases separated the two germline ends. The CDR3 runs 15 residues. Here the CDR3 DNA reads TGCGCCAGCAGCCATACTCCGGGGAGGTCCACTGAAGCTTTCTTT. Its protein is CASSHTPGRSTEAFF.

This clonotype was seen a few times. The chain recombines TRBV4-1 with TRBJ1-2; the match to TRBD1 covers 8 bases. CDR3 length: 15 amino acids. The J segment lost 8 bases and the V segment lost 4 bases, leaving 12 bases of the junction unmatched. Germline values: CDR1 MGHRA, CDR2 YSYEKL. CDR3: CASSLGQGGLSGYTF. The DNA of the CDR3 is TGCGCCAGCAGCCTTGGACAGGGAGGCCTCTCGGGCTACACCTTC.

In this sample, this clonotype turned up a few times. The CDR3 region is CASSFWFGNREGAFF. The CDR3 DNA reads as TGTGCCAGCAGTTTTTGGTTTGGGAACAGGGAGGGGGCTTTCTTT. This chain links TRBV28 with TRBJ1-1; tentatively, D is TRBD1 (6 bases). V was cut by 3 bases and J by 11 bases, with 22 bases left in between. The CDR3 sequence is 15 residues long. Germline loops: CDR1 MDHEN, CDR2 SYDVKM. The full variable domain, with the rest looked up from reference TRBV28 and TRBJ1-1, is DVKVTQSSRYLVKRTGEKVFLECVQDMDHENMFWYRQDPGLGLRLIYFSYDVKMKEKGDIPEGYSVSREKKERFSLILESASTNQTSMYLCASSFWFGNREGAFFGQGTRLTVV.

This clonotype was seen only a few times. This chain uses TRBV10-1 with TRBJ1-2; D gene ambiguous. Germline assignment: CDR1 WNHNN and CDR2 SYGVQD (reference sequence). The CDR3 is made up of 10 amino acids. V shed 7 bases and J shed 4 bases, with 4 bases lying between them. DNA for the CDR3: TGCGCCAGCACAGGCTATGGCTACACCTTC. Residues: CASTGYGYTF.